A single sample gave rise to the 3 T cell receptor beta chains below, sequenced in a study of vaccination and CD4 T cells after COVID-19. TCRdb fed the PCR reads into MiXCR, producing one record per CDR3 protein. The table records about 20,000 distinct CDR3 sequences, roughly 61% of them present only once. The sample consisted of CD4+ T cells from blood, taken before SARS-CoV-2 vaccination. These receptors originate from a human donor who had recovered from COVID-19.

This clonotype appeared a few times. Here the CDR3 reads CSARALAGESYEQYF. The CDR3 bases are TGCAGTGCTAGAGCACTAGCGGGAGAGTCCTACGAGCAGTACTTC. The V and J genes are TRBV20-1 and TRBJ2-7, with 11 bases aligning to TRBD2. The CDR3 contains 15 residues. Trimming cost V 1 base and J 1 base; bases outside gene matches: 3. Germline values: CDR1 DFQATT, CDR2 SNEGSKA (reference sequence).

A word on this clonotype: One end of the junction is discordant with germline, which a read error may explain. CDR3 loop: CASSLAQGTEAFF. CDR3 sequence (DNA): TGTGCCAGCAGCCTAGCTCAGGGGACTGAAGCTTTCTTT. The chain uses TRBV11-1 and TRBJ1-1; D is perhaps TRBD1 (6 bases). CDR3 length: 13 amino acids. Germline values: CDR1 SGHAT, CDR2 FQDESV (reference sequence).

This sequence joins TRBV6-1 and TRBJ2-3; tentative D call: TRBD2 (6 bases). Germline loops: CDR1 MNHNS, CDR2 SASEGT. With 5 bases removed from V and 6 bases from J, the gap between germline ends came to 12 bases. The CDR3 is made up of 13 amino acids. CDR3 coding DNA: TGTGCCAGCAGTCGCGGCGGGATGGATACGCAGTATTTT. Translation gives CASSRGGMDTQYF.